Below, 20 T cell receptor beta chains from the same sample are listed, as sequenced in a study of blood T cells in healthy people across ages. The second PCR ran about 7 to 12 cycles with a sample-barcoded 5' primer and J-beta primers. Via MiXCR, TCRdb re-called the 5' RACE reads, giving one row per CDR3 protein. Of about 900,000 distinct CDR3 sequences in the sample, under 50% were seen once. Sequencing was carried out using blood. The receptors here all came from a man aged 25-40 years in good health.

The chain has TRBV5-1 and TRBJ1-1, with 10 nucleotides matching TRBD1. From germline, CDR1 is SGHRS and CDR2 YFSETQ. This CDR3 comprises 16 residues. V shed 4 bases and J 5 bases; nucleotides not matched to a gene: 11. CDR3 region: CASSARQGAYGTEAFF. CDR3 sequence (DNA): TGCGCCAGCAGCGCTAGACAGGGGGCTTATGGGACTGAAGCTTTCTTT.

This clonotype was seen a handful of times. The V gene is TRBV4-3, the J gene TRBJ1-2, with 7 bases aligning to TRBD1. The V gene's germline CDR1 is LGHNA and CDR2 YSLEER. With 6 bases clipped from V and 8 bases from J, the junction kept 12 bases outside the gene matches. CDR3 size: 14 residues. CDR3 residues: CASSPELGGWGYTF. The DNA of the CDR3 is TGCGCCAGCAGTCCGGAATTAGGGGGCTGGGGCTACACCTTC.

The CDR3 protein is CSVEEQQETQYF. DNA for the CDR3: TGCAGCGTTGAAGAACAGCAAGAGACCCAGTACTTC. This chain joins TRBV29-1 and TRBJ2-5, with D unclear. V was shortened by 0 bases and J by 2 bases, with 4 bases between the two germline ends. The CDR3 covers 12 residues. Germline-derived CDR1 and CDR2 are SQVTM and ANQGSEA.

The chain joins TRBV20-1 to TRBJ2-5; weak D call: TRBD2 (5 bases). CDR3 length: 15 amino acids. V was clipped by 2 bases and J by 5 bases, with 18 bases between them. Germline-derived CDR1 and CDR2 are DFQATT and SNEGSKA (reference sequence). This chain's CDR3 is CSARSSVYGIETQYF. In nucleotides, the CDR3 is TGCAGTGCTAGATCTAGTGTTTACGGGATCGAGACCCAGTACTTC.

Here the CDR3 reads CASTIAGGGRDNEQYF. As DNA, the CDR3 is TGTGCCAGCACCATCGCCGGGGGGGGTCGGGACAATGAGCAGTACTTC. V is TRBV28 and J is TRBJ2-7, with TRBD2 identical over 8 bases. With 7 bases clipped from V and 7 bases from J, the junction kept 18 bases outside the gene matches. The CDR3 is made up of 16 amino acids. Germline loops: CDR1 MDHEN, CDR2 SYDVKM.

The chain joins TRBV9 to TRBJ2-5, with TRBD1 matching over 9 bases. The end of the DNA is better explained by TRBJ2-7, so the J call may be wrong. CDR1 is SGDLS and CDR2 is YYNGEE in the germline V gene. The CDR3 runs to 15 residues. CDR3 DNA sequence: TGTGCCAGCAGCGTGCAGCCGGGACAGGGCTACGAGCAGTACTTC. As protein: CASSVQPGQGYEQYF.

In regard to this clonotype: A junction end diverges from the germline sequence, so it may reflect a read error. This sequence joins TRBV7-2 and TRBJ2-1, with TRBD2 matching over 7 bases. Per germline, CDR1 SGHTA and CDR2 FQGNSA. The CDR3 runs to 12 residues. This chain's CDR3 is CASSLVGSSGEF. CDR3 DNA sequence: TGTGCCAGCAGCTTAGTCGGGTCTAGCGGAGAGTTC.

Only a few counts were recorded for this clonotype. The chain carries TRBV2 and TRBJ1-1, with D possibly being TRBD1 (5 bases). The V end lost 4 bases, the J end lost 0 bases, and 12 bases lay between the germline ends. The germline V gene encodes CDR1 SNHLY and CDR2 FYNNEI. The CDR3 runs 15 residues. In DNA form, the CDR3 reads TGTGCCAGCAGTGCCGGGACGGTGTTGAACACTGAAGCTTTCTTT. Protein: CASSAGTVLNTEAFF.

The CDR3 region is CASSLAGSDTQYF. The CDR3 nucleotides read TGTGCCAGCAGCTTGGCAGGGTCAGATACGCAGTATTTT. The chain links TRBV5-6 to TRBJ2-3, with D maybe TRBD1 (5 bases). The V end was cut by 0 bases, the J end by 4 bases, with 6 bases between. Germline V CDR1 and CDR2: SGHDT, YYEEEE. The CDR3 is made up of 13 amino acids.

Only a few counts were recorded for this clonotype. The chain links TRBV13 to TRBJ2-5, with TRBD2 identical over 7 bases. Germline V gene lookup returns CDR1 PRHDT and CDR2 FYEKMQ (reference sequence). The CDR3 is made up of 13 amino acids. V was pared by 3 bases and J by 4 bases, with 2 bases of the junction left unmatched. Written as DNA, the CDR3 is TGTGCCAGCAGCTTTCGGACTAGAGAGACCCAGTACTTC. It specifies CASSFRTRETQYF.

V is TRBV6-6 and J is TRBJ1-1, with D unclear. V lost 7 bases, J lost 3 bases, and 12 bases lay in between. Germline assignment: CDR1 MNHNY and CDR2 SVGAGI (reference sequence). The CDR3 contains 13 residues. In nucleotides, the CDR3 is TGTGCCAGCAACAGCGGGCCGTACACTGAAGCTTTCTTT. Translation gives CASNSGPYTEAFF.

The chain links TRBV30 to TRBJ1-1, with D unresolved. V was shortened by 0 bases and J by 3 bases, with 8 bases between the two germline ends. The CDR3 totals 13 residues. Per the germline V gene, CDR1 is GTSNPN and CDR2 is SVGIG (reference sequence). The CDR3 here is CAWSVRDDTEAFF. The CDR3 DNA is TGTGCCTGGAGTGTACGGGATGACACTGAAGCTTTCTTT.

This clonotype was observed a handful of times. This rearrangement joins TRBV9 to TRBJ2-7, with 8 bases lining up with TRBD1. The CDR3 runs to 12 residues. Trimming removed 7 bases from V and 3 bases from J; junction bases left unmatched: 3. Per the germline V gene, CDR1 is SGDLS and CDR2 is YYNGEE. The chain's CDR3 is CASGQGFYEQYF. The CDR3 coding sequence is TGTGCCAGCGGACAGGGCTTCTACGAGCAGTACTTC.

This clonotype was found a few times. The chain joins TRBV12-3 or TRBV12-4 to TRBJ2-5; no definite D call. This CDR3 region has 11 residues. V lost 6 bases to trimming and J lost 11 bases, with 13 bases between them. In DNA, the CDR3 is TGTGCCAGCAGGCTCTACAATGAGCAGTACTTC. It specifies CASRLYNEQYF.

The chain uses TRBV10-3 and TRBJ1-1; 7 bases are a match to TRBD1. The CDR3 is 16 residues long. Germline V gene data show CDR1 as ENHRY and CDR2 as SYGVKD. J was trimmed by 4 bases and V by 7 bases; bases with no gene match: 15. This CDR3 reads CAINDRTGPTGTEAFF. The CDR3 DNA follows: TGTGCCATCAACGACCGGACAGGCCCGACGGGCACTGAAGCTTTCTTT.

The J gene is TRBJ1-5, the V gene TRBV6-6; 8 bases line up with TRBD1. V lost 6 bases and J lost 3; bases outside the gene matches: 10. The CDR3 sequence is 16 residues long. Germline assignment: CDR1 MNHNY and CDR2 SVGAGI (reference sequence). This chain's CDR3 is CASRRADRDTNQPQHF. The CDR3, as DNA: TGTGCCAGCAGGAGAGCGGACAGGGACACCAATCAGCCCCAGCATTTT.

The rearrangement joins TRBV6-9 to TRBJ2-7, with 9 nucleotides matching TRBD1. The V gene end was trimmed by 3 bases and the J gene end by 6 bases; junction bases not matched to a gene: 21. This CDR3 is built from 19 residues. Germline V gene lookup returns CDR1 MNHGY and CDR2 SVAAGI. The chain's CDR3 is CASSYRAEGTGSSVSEQYF. In nucleotides, the CDR3 is TGTGCCAGCAGTTACCGAGCAGAAGGGACAGGGAGTTCGGTCTCCGAGCAGTACTTC.

There are a few counts of this clonotype. The chain couples TRBV4-2 to TRBJ2-5, with 10 bases lining up with TRBD2. CDR3 size: 16 residues. Germline V gene sequence: CDR1 LGHNA, CDR2 YNFKEQ. V shed 4 bases and J 5 bases; nucleotides not matched to a gene: 10. CDR3 DNA sequence: TGTGCCAGCAGCCCAGGGACTAGCGCGGGTGGGGAGACCCAGTACTTC. Its protein is CASSPGTSAGGETQYF.

CDR3 nucleotides: TGTGCCAGCATTTACACCTCTGGGGCCAACGTCCTGACTTTC. Translated, it gives CASIYTSGANVLTF. The chain couples TRBV6-1 to TRBJ2-6; D gene uncertain. Germline V gene sequence: CDR1 MNHNS, CDR2 SASEGT. V lost 7 bases and J 0 bases, leaving 7 bases between the germline ends. This CDR3 spans 14 amino acids.

A few counts support this clonotype. The V and J genes are TRBV20-1 and TRBJ2-5, with D perhaps TRBD2 (7 bases). The germline V gene encodes CDR1 DFQATT and CDR2 SNEGSKA (reference sequence). V shed 8 bases and J shed 0 bases, with 19 bases lying between them. This CDR3 comprises 15 residues. CDR3: CSKSGGLRYQETQYF. Written as DNA, the CDR3 is TGCAGTAAATCCGGGGGGCTCCGGTACCAAGAGACCCAGTACTTC.